This is a list of T cell receptor beta chains from one sample in a study of OX40 agonist ivuxolimab in advanced cancers. The data were produced by immunoSEQ multiplex PCR, yet TCRdb's version contains in-frame clones alone and is incomplete. The sample records roughly 13,000 clones, approximately 80% being singletons. The specimen was CD4+ or CD8+ T cells sorted from blood, collected in a trial of the OX40 agonist ivuxolimab. All receptors come from an adult with an advanced solid tumor such as melanoma, head and neck, liver or kidney cancer. CDR3s include the opening cysteine and the closing phenylalanine or tryptophan. D genes are given only for firm matches. The size entry is marked missing in some rows and otherwise reads once, few, many or a size class.

j_call,d_call,clone_size,v_call,cdr3_nt,cdr3_aa
TRBJ2-3,.,.,TRBV7-3,TGTGCCAGCAGCTTCCGGGACTCGGTCCGCTATACGCAGTATTTT,CASSFRDSVRYTQYF
TRBJ2-1,.,.,TRBV28,TGTGCCAGCAGTTTAGGGAGATACCTGGATGAGCAGTTCTTC,CASSLGRYLDEQFF
TRBJ2-7,.,large,TRBV29-1,TGCAGCGCCACTGGGGCAGGGCGCGAGCAGTACTTC,CSATGAGREQYF
TRBJ2-7,TRBD2,.,TRBV18,TGTGCCAGCTCACCTCTGACTAGCGGGAAGTACGAGCAGTACTTC,CASSPLTSGKYEQYF
TRBJ1-1,.,medium-sized,TRBV29-1,TGCAGCGTTGAAATTAACAGGGCCGCTTTCTTT,CSVEINRAAFF
TRBJ2-2,.,.,TRBV7-2,TGTGCCAGCACCCCCGGCGGCGCCGGGGAGCTGTTTTTT,CASTPGGAGELFF
TRBJ2-1,TRBD2,.,TRBV4-1,TGCGCCAGCAGCCAAGTGGTCCGGACTAGGGTTGAGCAGTTCTTC,CASSQVVRTRVEQFF
TRBJ1-2,TRBD1,few,TRBV5-6,TGTGCCAGCAGCGACGGACAGGGGAGGCGCGGCTACACCTTC,CASSDGQGRRGYTF
TRBJ2-1,TRBD2,.,TRBV27,TGTGCCAGCAGTACCCCCCGCACGACTAGCGGGAGCCCCTACAATGAGCAGTTCTTC,CASSTPRTTSGSPYNEQFF
TRBJ2-7,TRBD2,.,TRBV7-1,TGTGCCAGCGCCTCTAGCGGCGACGCCTACGAGCAGTACTTC,CASASSGDAYEQYF
TRBJ1-1,TRBD1,.,TRBV19,TGTGCCAGTAGCTATATCCTCCCCGCAGGGGGCATGACTGAAGCTTTCTTT,CASSYILPAGGMTEAFF
TRBJ2-7,.,.,TRBV9,TGTGCCAGCAGCGTAGCCGGGCAGGGCTACGAGCAGTACTTC,CASSVAGQGYEQYF
TRBJ1-2,.,once,TRBV25-1,TGTGCCAGCAGTTTATGGACAGATCTACGTGATGGCTACACCTTC,CASSLWTDLRDGYTF
TRBJ2-1,.,.,TRBV19,TGTGCCAGTAGTATTGAGGTCAACGACAATGAGCAGTTCTTC,CASSIEVNDNEQFF
TRBJ2-3,.,.,TRBV29-1,TGCAGCGTTGAATTCAGGGAGACGATGCTGTATACGCAGTATTTT,CSVEFRETMLYTQYF
TRBJ1-1,.,.,TRBV6-4,TGTGCCAGCAGTTACTCGAAGGGCACTGAAGCTTTCTTT,CASSYSKGTEAFF
TRBJ1-2,.,.,TRBV28,TGTGCCAGCAGTTTATGGACAGATCTACGTGATGGCTACACCTTC,CASSLWTDLRDGYTF
TRBJ2-1,.,once,TRBV7-9,TGTGCCAGCAGAGGGGGGAGCTCCTACAATGAGCAGTTCTTC,CASRGGSSYNEQFF
TRBJ2-7,TRBD1,.,TRBV29-1,TGCAGCGTTACCGACAGGGTCAGGTACGAGCAGTACTTC,CSVTDRVRYEQYF
TRBJ2-7,.,.,TRBV10-3,TGTGCCATCCTAGGGGGATACGAGCAGTACTTC,CAILGGYEQYF
TRBJ1-4,.,.,TRBV6-1,TGTGCCAGCAGTGAAGACGGGCCACAACTGTTTTTT,CASSEDGPQLFF
TRBJ1-2,.,.,TRBV27,TGTGCCAGCCAAAGGGGGGGCGCGGATGGCTACACCTTC,CASQRGGADGYTF
TRBJ2-3,TRBD2,.,TRBV5-4,TGTGCCAGCAGCTCTTCCGGGACTAGCTTTTCTACGCAGTATTTT,CASSSSGTSFSTQYF
TRBJ2-3,.,medium-sized,TRBV6-1,TGTGCCAGCGTCGAGGGAATAGAAGCAGATACGCAGTATTTT,CASVEGIEADTQYF